This T cell receptor (beta chain) was documented in a study of cytomegalovirus exposure and HLA in healthy donors. Points from the study as a whole: Within an earlier analysis, most TCR beta V segments proved productive either about 90% or about 30% of the time. Presence/absence analyses supposed approximately even sequencing depth among donors.

Trimming removed 6 bases at V and 0 bases at J, with 9 bases between. CDR1 is SNHLY, CDR2 FYNNEI, per germline. This CDR3 region has 15 residues. With respect to this clone: Antigen unknown.

The PCR ran on 60 Vbeta and 13 Jbeta primers. Clones were read by immunoSEQ multiplex PCR, and TCRdb kept only the in-frame ones, dropping some. Among about 160,000 clones, roughly four fifths were seen once, and the ten largest hold 3.5% to 5%. The V gene is TRBV2, the J gene TRBJ1-6; no definite D call. Material: PBMCs. The clonotype comes from a man in his forties in good health and CMV-seronegative. The CDR3 is CASRGGSSYNSPLHF. The CDR3 DNA reads TGTGCCAGCAGGGGAGGGAGCTCCTATAATTCACCCCTCCACTTT.